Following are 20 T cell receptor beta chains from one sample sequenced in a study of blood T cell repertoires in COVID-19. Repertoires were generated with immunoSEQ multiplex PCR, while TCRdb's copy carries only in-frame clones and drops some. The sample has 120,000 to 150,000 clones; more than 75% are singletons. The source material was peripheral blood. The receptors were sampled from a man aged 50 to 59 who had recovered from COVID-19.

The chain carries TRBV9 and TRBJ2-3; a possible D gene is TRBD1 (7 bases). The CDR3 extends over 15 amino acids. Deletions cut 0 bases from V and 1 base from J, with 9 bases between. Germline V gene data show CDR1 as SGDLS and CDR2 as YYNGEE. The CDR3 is CASSVARGGTDTQYF. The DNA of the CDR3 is TGTGCCAGCAGCGTAGCCAGGGGGGGCACAGATACGCAGTATTTT.

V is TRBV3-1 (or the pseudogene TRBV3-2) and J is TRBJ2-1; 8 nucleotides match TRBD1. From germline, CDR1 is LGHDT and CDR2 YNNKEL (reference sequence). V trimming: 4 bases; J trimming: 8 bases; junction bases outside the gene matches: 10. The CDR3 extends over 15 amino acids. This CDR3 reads CASSLGQGALDEQFF. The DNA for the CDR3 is TGTGCCAGCAGCCTCGGACAGGGAGCTCTTGATGAGCAGTTCTTC.

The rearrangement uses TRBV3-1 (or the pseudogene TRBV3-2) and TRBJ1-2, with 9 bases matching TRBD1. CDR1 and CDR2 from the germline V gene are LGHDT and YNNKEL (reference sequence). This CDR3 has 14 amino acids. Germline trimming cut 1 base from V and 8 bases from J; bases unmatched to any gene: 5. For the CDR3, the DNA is TGTGCCAGCAGCCAAGGGACAGGGGAATGGGGCTACACCTTC. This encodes CASSQGTGEWGYTF.

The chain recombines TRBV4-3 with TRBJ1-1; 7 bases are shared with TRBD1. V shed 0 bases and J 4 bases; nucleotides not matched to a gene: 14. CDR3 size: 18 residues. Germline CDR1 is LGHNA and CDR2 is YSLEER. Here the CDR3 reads CASSQEITPRGQRTEAFF. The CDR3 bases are TGCGCCAGCAGCCAAGAGATTACCCCTAGGGGGCAACGCACTGAAGCTTTCTTT.

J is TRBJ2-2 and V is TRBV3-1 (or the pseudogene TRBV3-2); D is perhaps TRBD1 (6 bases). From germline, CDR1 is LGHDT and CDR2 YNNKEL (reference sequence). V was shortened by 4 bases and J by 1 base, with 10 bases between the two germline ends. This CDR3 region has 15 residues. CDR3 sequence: CASSLKTGNTGELFF. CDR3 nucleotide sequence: TGTGCCAGCAGCCTAAAGACAGGGAACACCGGGGAGCTGTTTTTT.

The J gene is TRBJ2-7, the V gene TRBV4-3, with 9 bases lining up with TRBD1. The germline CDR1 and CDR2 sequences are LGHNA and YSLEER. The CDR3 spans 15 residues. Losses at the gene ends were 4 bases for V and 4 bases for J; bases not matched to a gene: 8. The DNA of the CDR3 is TGCGCCAGCAGCCGCATCCATGGACAGGGGTACGAGCAGTACTTC. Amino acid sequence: CASSRIHGQGYEQYF.

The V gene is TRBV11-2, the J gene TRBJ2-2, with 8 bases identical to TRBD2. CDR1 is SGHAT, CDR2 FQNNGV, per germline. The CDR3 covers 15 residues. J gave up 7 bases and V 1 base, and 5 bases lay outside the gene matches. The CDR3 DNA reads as TGTGCCAGCAGCTTAGCGGGGGGGCTAGACGGGGAGCTGTTTTTT. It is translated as CASSLAGGLDGELFF.

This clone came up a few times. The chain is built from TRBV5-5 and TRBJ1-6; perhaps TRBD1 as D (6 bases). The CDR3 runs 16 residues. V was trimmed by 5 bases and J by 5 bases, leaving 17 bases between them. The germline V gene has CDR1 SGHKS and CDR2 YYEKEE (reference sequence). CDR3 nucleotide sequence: TGTGCCAGCAGTACATACCAGGGGCCCAATAATTCACCCCTCCACTTT. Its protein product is CASSTYQGPNNSPLHF.

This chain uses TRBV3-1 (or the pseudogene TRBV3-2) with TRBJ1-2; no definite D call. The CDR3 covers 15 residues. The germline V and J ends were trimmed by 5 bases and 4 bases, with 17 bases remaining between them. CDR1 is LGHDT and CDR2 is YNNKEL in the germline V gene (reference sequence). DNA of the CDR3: TGTGCCAGCAGCGAGGCCGGACGGAGGACCTATGGCTACACCTTC. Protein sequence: CASSEAGRRTYGYTF.

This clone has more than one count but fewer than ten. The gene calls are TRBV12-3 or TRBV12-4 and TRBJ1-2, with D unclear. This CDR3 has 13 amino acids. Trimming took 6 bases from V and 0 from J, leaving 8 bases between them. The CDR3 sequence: CASSSGSNYGYTF. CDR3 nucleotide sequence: TGTGCCAGCAGCTCCGGGTCTAACTATGGCTACACCTTC.

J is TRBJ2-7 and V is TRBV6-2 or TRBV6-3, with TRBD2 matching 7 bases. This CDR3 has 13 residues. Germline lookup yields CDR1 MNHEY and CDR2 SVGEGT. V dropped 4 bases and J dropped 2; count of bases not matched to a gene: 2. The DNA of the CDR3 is TGTGCCAGCAGTTGGGAGGGGACCTACGAGCAGTACTTC. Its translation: CASSWEGTYEQYF.

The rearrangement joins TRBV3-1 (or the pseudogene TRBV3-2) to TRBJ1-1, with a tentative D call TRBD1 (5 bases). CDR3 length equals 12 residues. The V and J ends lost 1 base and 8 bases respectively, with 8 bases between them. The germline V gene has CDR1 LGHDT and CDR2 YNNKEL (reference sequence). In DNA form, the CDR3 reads TGTGCCAGCAGCCAAGCTAACAGGGAAGCTTTCTTT. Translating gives CASSQANREAFF.

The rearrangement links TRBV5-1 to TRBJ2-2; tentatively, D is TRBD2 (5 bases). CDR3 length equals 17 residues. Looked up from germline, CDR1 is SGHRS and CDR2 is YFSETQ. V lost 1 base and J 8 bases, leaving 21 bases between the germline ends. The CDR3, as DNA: TGCGCCAGCAGCTTGTCATCTAGGCTAGCAGGAGGAGGGGAGCTGTTTTTT. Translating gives CASSLSSRLAGGGELFF.

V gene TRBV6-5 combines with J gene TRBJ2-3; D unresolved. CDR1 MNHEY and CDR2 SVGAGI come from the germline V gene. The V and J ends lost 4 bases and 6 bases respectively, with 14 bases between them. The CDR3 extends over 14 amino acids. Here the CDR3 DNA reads TGTGCCAGCAGTTCGGTCCAGCGACGGGATACGCAGTATTTT. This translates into CASSSVQRRDTQYF.

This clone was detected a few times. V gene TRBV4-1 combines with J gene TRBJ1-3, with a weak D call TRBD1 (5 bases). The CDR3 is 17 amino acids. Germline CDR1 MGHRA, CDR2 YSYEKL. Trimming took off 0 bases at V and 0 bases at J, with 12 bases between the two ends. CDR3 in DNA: TGCGCCAGCAGCCAAGATACAGGTGGCTTCTCTGGAAACACCATATATTTT. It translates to CASSQDTGGFSGNTIYF.

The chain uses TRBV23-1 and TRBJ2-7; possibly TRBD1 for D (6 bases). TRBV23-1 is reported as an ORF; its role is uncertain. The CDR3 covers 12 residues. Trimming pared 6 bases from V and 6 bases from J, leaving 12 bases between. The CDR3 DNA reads TGCGCCAGCAGGCAGACAGGACGCGAGCAGTACTTC. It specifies CASRQTGREQYF.

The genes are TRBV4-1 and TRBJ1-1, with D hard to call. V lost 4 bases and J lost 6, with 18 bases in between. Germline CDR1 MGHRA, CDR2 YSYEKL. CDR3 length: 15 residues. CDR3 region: CASSPSGPAFSEAFF. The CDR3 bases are TGCGCCAGCAGCCCCTCTGGGCCAGCTTTTTCTGAAGCTTTCTTT.

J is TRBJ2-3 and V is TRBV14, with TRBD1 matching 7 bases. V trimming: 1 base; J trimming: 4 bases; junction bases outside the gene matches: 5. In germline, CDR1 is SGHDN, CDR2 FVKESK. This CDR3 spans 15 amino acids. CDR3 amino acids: CASSQVQGPADTQYF. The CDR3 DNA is TGTGCCAGCAGCCAAGTACAGGGGCCCGCAGATACGCAGTATTTT.

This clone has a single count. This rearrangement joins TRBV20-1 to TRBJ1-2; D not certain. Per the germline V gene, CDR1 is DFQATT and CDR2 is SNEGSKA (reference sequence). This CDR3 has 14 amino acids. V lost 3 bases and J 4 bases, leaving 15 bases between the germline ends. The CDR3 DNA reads TGCAGTGCTAGTGAAACAGCCTTAGGCTATGGCTACACCTTC. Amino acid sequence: CSASETALGYGYTF.

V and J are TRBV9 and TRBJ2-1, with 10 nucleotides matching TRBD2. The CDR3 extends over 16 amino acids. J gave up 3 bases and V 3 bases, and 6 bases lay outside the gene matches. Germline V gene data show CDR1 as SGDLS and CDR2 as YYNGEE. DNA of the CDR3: TGTGCCAGCAGCGAGGCTAGCGGGGGATTCTACAATGAGCAGTTCTTC. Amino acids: CASSEASGGFYNEQFF.